These 28 T cell receptor beta chains came from one sample sequenced in a study of T-cell memory formation after mild COVID-19. TCRdb reprocessed the 5' RACE reads via MiXCR and lists one record per CDR3 protein. The sample has 310,000 or so distinct CDR3 sequences, 15% to 20% seen once. Sequences were obtained from PBMCs or a T cell subset sorted from them (not recorded which). The receptor set was obtained from a man aged 18 to 29 who had mild COVID-19 (a few samples of this study predate the infection). Cell type and time point are not known.

This rearrangement joins TRBV4-1 to TRBJ1-1; tentatively, D is TRBD1 (5 bases). This CDR3 is built from 16 residues. Germline CDR1 reads MGHRA; CDR2 reads YSYEKL. V was shortened by 1 base and J by 0 bases, with 12 bases between the two germline ends. Written as DNA, the CDR3 is TGCGCCAGCAGCCAAGGTGCTGCGGGGCTGAACACTGAAGCTTTCTTT. Residues: CASSQGAAGLNTEAFF.

The chain has TRBV29-1 and TRBJ2-3; a possible D gene is TRBD2 (5 bases). The germline CDR1 and CDR2 sequences are SQVTM and ANQGSEA. V was shortened by 5 bases and J by 0 bases, with 9 bases between the two germline ends. The CDR3 runs 13 residues. The CDR3 sequence: CSVRGSSTDTQYF. DNA for the CDR3: TGCAGCGTTCGGGGATCTAGCACAGATACGCAGTATTTT.

In this sample, this clonotype turned up a few times. The chain uses TRBV20-1 and TRBJ2-5; possibly TRBD1 or TRBD2 for D (5 bases each). There are 14 residues in the CDR3. Trimming pared 0 bases from V and 5 bases from J, leaving 13 bases between. Germline V CDR1 and CDR2: DFQATT, SNEGSKA (reference sequence). CDR3 DNA sequence: TGCAGTGCTAGAGACATCGAGGGGACGGAGACCCAGTACTTC. Its translation: CSARDIEGTETQYF.

This clonotype was counted ten times or more. The rearrangement uses TRBV28 and TRBJ1-2, with 9 nucleotides matching TRBD1. CDR1 and CDR2 (germline): MDHEN, SYDVKM. V was pared by 3 bases and J by 6 bases, with 2 bases of the junction left unmatched. CDR3 length: 13 amino acids. This chain's CDR3 is CASSFGQGHGYTF. The DNA of the CDR3 is TGTGCCAGCAGTTTCGGACAGGGGCATGGCTACACCTTC.

This clonotype was detected a few times. This chain links TRBV7-2 with TRBJ2-7, with D hard to call. The CDR3 is made up of 15 amino acids. Germline CDR1 and CDR2: SGHTA and FQGNSA. Trimming shortened V by 0 bases and J by 0 bases, and 9 bases separated the two germline ends. CDR3 residues: CASSLAAMGSYEQYF. In DNA, the CDR3 is TGTGCCAGCAGCTTAGCGGCTATGGGCTCCTACGAGCAGTACTTC.

Only a few counts were recorded for this clonotype. This chain uses TRBV5-1 with TRBJ1-5; the D is unclear. The germline CDR1 and CDR2 sequences are SGHRS and YFSETQ. V lost 0 bases to trimming and J lost 7 bases, with 17 bases between them. This CDR3 contains 16 residues. The CDR3 sequence: CASSLVPGGVGQPQHF. As DNA, the CDR3 is TGCGCCAGCAGCTTGGTGCCGGGTGGGGTTGGACAGCCCCAGCATTTT.

This clonotype came up a few times. The chain combines TRBV9 with TRBJ2-5; 8 nucleotides match TRBD2. The CDR3 covers 17 residues. Per germline, CDR1 SGDLS and CDR2 YYNGEE. V was clipped by 0 bases and J by 2 bases; unmatched bases: 9. The CDR3 coding sequence is TGTGCCAGCAGCGTAGACGGGGGGGCGTTGACGCAAGAGACCCAGTACTTC. Protein product: CASSVDGGALTQETQYF.

This clonotype appeared a few times. The chain joins TRBV27 to TRBJ1-5; possibly TRBD1 for D (5 bases). The CDR3 has 14 residues. V was pared by 3 bases and J by 7 bases, with 13 bases between. CDR1 MNHEY and CDR2 SMNVEV come from the germline V gene (reference sequence). The CDR3 spells CASSFKGIGQPQHF. In DNA, the CDR3 is TGTGCCAGCAGTTTCAAGGGGATAGGGCAGCCCCAGCATTTT.

This rearrangement joins TRBV18 to TRBJ2-7, with D uncertain. CDR3 length: 13 amino acids. The germline CDR1 and CDR2 sequences are KGHSH and LQKENI. Trimming took off 3 bases at V and 2 bases at J, with 8 bases between the two ends. The CDR3 spells CASSPAQTYEQYV. CDR3 DNA: TGTGCCAGCTCACCGGCCCAGACCTACGAGCAGTACGTC.

The chain couples TRBV13 to TRBJ2-1; D not certain. In germline, CDR1 is PRHDT, CDR2 FYEKMQ (reference sequence). Trimming took off 1 base at V and 6 bases at J, with 16 bases between the two ends. This CDR3 comprises 16 residues. Here the CDR3 reads CASSLEGRSAVNEQFF. CDR3 coding DNA: TGTGCCAGCAGCTTAGAGGGTAGATCGGCGGTCAATGAGCAGTTCTTC.

V usage is TRBV5-5 and J usage is TRBJ1-5; D call uncertain. This CDR3 is 15 amino acids long. Germline values: CDR1 SGHKS, CDR2 YYEKEE (reference sequence). The V gene lost 4 bases and the J gene lost 5 bases, with 16 bases spanning the gap. CDR3 residues: CASSATWPQDQPQHF. CDR3 bases: TGTGCCAGCAGCGCGACATGGCCGCAGGATCAGCCCCAGCATTTT. Full variable domain (remainder filled in from reference TRBV5-5 and TRBJ1-5): DAGVTQSPTHLIKTRGQQVTLRCSPISGHKSVSWYQQVLGQGPQFIFQYYEKEERGRGNFPDRFSARQFPNYSSELNVNALLLGDSALYLCASSATWPQDQPQHFGDGTRLSIL.

The genes are TRBV20-1 and TRBJ2-2, with a weak D call TRBD2 (6 bases). The V end lost 4 bases, the J end lost 4 bases, and 13 bases lay between the germline ends. The CDR3 contains 14 residues. Germline values: CDR1 DFQATT, CDR2 SNEGSKA (reference sequence). The CDR3 coding sequence is TGCAGTGCTATGTGGGGGGTGCGCACCGGGGAGCTGTTTTTT. It codes for CSAMWGVRTGELFF.

The V call is TRBV5-1, the J call TRBJ1-1; the D gene is possibly TRBD1 (5 bases). In germline, CDR1 is SGHRS, CDR2 YFSETQ. V lost 0 bases, J lost 4 bases, and 16 bases lay in between. The CDR3 spans 16 residues. In DNA form, the CDR3 reads TGCGCCAGCAGCTTGGGGGCCCACGGGGGGGGCACTGAAGCTTTCTTT. It translates to CASSLGAHGGGTEAFF.

This clonotype has ten or more counts. Here the CDR3 DNA reads TGCGCCAGCAGCGTGGTCGGGACAGGAAGCACAGATACGCAGTATTTT. It yields the protein CASSVVGTGSTDTQYF. This sequence joins TRBV5-1 and TRBJ2-3; 8 bases match TRBD1. Germline CDR1 and CDR2: SGHRS and YFSETQ. This CDR3 has 16 residues. The trim removed 4 bases at V and 0 bases at J, leaving 7 bases unmatched. Using reference TRBV5-1 and TRBJ2-3 for the parts outside the CDR3, the full variable domain is KAGVTQTPRYLIKTRGQQVTLSCSPISGHRSVSWYQQTPGQGLQFLFEYFSETQRNKGNFPGRFSGRQFSNSRSEMNVSTLELGDSALYLCASSVVGTGSTDTQYFGPGTRLTVL.

The V gene is TRBV20-1, the J gene TRBJ1-3; D is perhaps TRBD1 (5 bases). The V end lost 5 bases, the J end lost 0 bases, and 8 bases lay between the germline ends. This CDR3 has 13 amino acids. Germline V lookup: CDR1 DFQATT, CDR2 SNEGSKA (reference sequence). Here the CDR3 reads CSASGDSGNTIYF. In nucleotides, the CDR3 is TGCAGTGCTTCGGGGGACTCTGGAAACACCATATATTTT.

This clonotype was detected only a few times. This sequence joins TRBV6-5 and TRBJ1-6; no clear D. Per germline, CDR1 MNHEY and CDR2 SVGAGI. V lost 6 bases, J lost 0 bases, and 6 bases lay in between. The CDR3 totals 14 residues. CDR3 bases: TGTGCCAGCAGCGGGAGCTCCTATAATTCACCCCTCCACTTT. This encodes CASSGSSYNSPLHF.

This clonotype was seen more than once but under ten times. V and J are TRBV28 and TRBJ2-7, with 10 bases aligning to TRBD1. From germline, CDR1 is MDHEN and CDR2 SYDVKM. The CDR3 covers 13 residues. Unmatched junction bases numbered 6, after V lost 6 bases and J lost 7 bases. The CDR3 sequence is CASRFDRGLEQYF. CDR3 DNA sequence: TGTGCCAGCAGATTCGACAGGGGGCTTGAGCAGTACTTC.

V usage is TRBV20-1 and J usage is TRBJ2-7, with TRBD1 as a possible D gene (6 bases). The CDR3 is made up of 14 amino acids. Germline lookup yields CDR1 DFQATT and CDR2 SNEGSKA (reference sequence). Trimming took off 3 bases at V and 7 bases at J, with 19 bases between the two ends. CDR3 coding DNA: TGCAGTGCTAGCGGGACAACGACTCGCTTAGAGCAGTACTTC. Its protein product is CSASGTTTRLEQYF.

The V gene is TRBV27, the J gene TRBJ2-6, with unresolved D. The CDR3 is 15 residues long. CDR1 and CDR2 from the germline V gene are MNHEY and SMNVEV (reference sequence). Trimming removed 5 bases from V and 1 base from J, with 9 bases in between. The CDR3 nucleotides are TGTGCCAGCAGTCCGTGGGTATCTGGGGCCAACGTCCTGACTTTC. This gives the protein CASSPWVSGANVLTF.

In this sample, this clonotype turned up a few times. CDR3 in DNA: TGTGCCAGCAGTTTGGAGCGGCAGGGAGAGCTGTTTTTT. This sequence encodes CASSLERQGELFF. This chain uses TRBV2 with TRBJ2-2, with D perhaps TRBD1 or TRBD2 (5 bases each). There are 13 residues in the CDR3. Trimming removed 5 bases from V and 11 bases from J, with 15 bases in between. CDR1 and CDR2 (germline): SNHLY, FYNNEI.

A few counts support this clonotype. The chain has TRBV5-1 and TRBJ1-6, with D tentatively TRBD1 (6 bases). There are 15 residues in the CDR3. The V end lost 0 bases, the J end lost 10 bases, and 14 bases lay between the germline ends. CDR1 SGHRS and CDR2 YFSETQ come from the germline V gene. The CDR3 sequence: CASSLDRVDGSPLHF. CDR3 coding DNA: TGCGCCAGCAGCTTGGACAGGGTCGATGGGTCACCCCTCCACTTT.

The chain uses TRBV3-1 and TRBJ2-7; D gene ambiguous. Trimming took 4 bases from V and 7 from J, leaving 17 bases between them. The CDR3 loop spans 14 amino acids. CDR1 is LGHDT, CDR2 YNNKEL, per germline (reference sequence). The CDR3: CASSPLRATTEQYF. The CDR3 bases are TGTGCCAGCAGCCCCCTACGGGCAACTACGGAGCAGTACTTC.

Only a few counts were recorded for this clonotype. V is TRBV7-9 and J is TRBJ2-1, with 13 nucleotides matching TRBD2. Germline assignment: CDR1 SEHNR and CDR2 FQNEAQ (reference sequence). The CDR3 is 15 residues long. The V gene end was trimmed by 5 bases and the J gene end by 5 bases; junction bases not matched to a gene: 3. CDR3 sequence reads: CASSIGTSGNNEQFF. The CDR3 DNA is TGTGCCAGCAGCATAGGGACTAGCGGGAACAATGAGCAGTTCTTC.

The CDR3, as DNA: TGCAGCCCAGCCAGGGGGCGGTTTGGGGAGGCCAAAGAGACCCAGTACTTC. This sequence encodes CSPARGRFGEAKETQYF. The rearrangement joins TRBV20-1 to TRBJ2-5; 8 bases fit TRBD1. The CDR3 is made up of 17 amino acids. The germline gives CDR1 DFQATT, CDR2 SNEGSKA (reference sequence).

The chain recombines TRBV7-9 with TRBJ2-7; 10 bases are shared with TRBD1. CDR1 SEHNR and CDR2 FQNEAQ come from the germline V gene (reference sequence). Germline trimming cut 5 bases from V and 5 bases from J; bases unmatched to any gene: 6. CDR3 length equals 14 residues. The CDR3 bases are TGTGCCAGCAGCATCGACAGGGGGCTAGACGAGCAGTACGTC. Amino acid sequence: CASSIDRGLDEQYV.

The V call is TRBV4-2, the J call TRBJ2-3; D tentatively reads TRBD1 or TRBD2 (6 bases each). CDR1 is LGHNA and CDR2 is YNFKEQ in the germline V gene. The V and J ends lost 4 bases and 1 base respectively, with 15 bases between them. This CDR3 comprises 16 residues. CDR3 region: CASSPAGRGGTDTQYF. CDR3 coding DNA: TGTGCCAGCAGCCCGGCGGGTAGGGGGGGCACAGATACGCAGTATTTT.

This clonotype showed up just once. This may arise from a read error, as a much more abundant clone is one base away. V usage is TRBV7-2 and J usage is TRBJ2-5, with D maybe TRBD2 (5 bases). The V end was cut by 4 bases, the J end by 5 bases, with 11 bases between. Germline V CDR1 and CDR2: SGHTA, FQGNSA. The CDR3 contains 13 residues. CDR3 residues: CASSCSSSETQYF. Here the CDR3 DNA reads TGTGCCAGCAGCTGTAGCTCTAGCGAGACCCAGTACTTC.

V gene TRBV11-2 combines with J gene TRBJ1-2; no definite D call. Trimming pared 5 bases from V and 8 bases from J, leaving 18 bases between. The CDR3 sequence is 14 residues long. Germline-derived CDR1 and CDR2 are SGHAT and FQNNGV. The CDR3 protein is CASSTRQWARGYTF. CDR3 sequence (DNA): TGTGCCAGCAGCACCAGACAATGGGCGCGCGGCTACACCTTC.